This TCR beta chain was recovered during a study of T cell responses to AZD1222 COVID-19 vaccine. Whole-study results and caveats: AZD1222 recipients seropositive at baseline numbered only six or seven. Clonal diversity may have been underestimated, and the donors were mostly white British, with more females than males. Reports say nearly half of spike-specific TCRs go after unmutated variant regions. There were vaccine-associated CD4 TCRs across spike, dominant at 160-218 and 743-854.

Assay used: immunoSEQ multiplex PCR; TCRdb lists only in-frame clones, some missing. The table has approximately 42,000 clones, about 87% seen once. As for this clone: Its antigen remains unidentified.

Per the germline V gene, CDR1 is SNHLY and CDR2 is FYNNEI. The CDR3 is 16 residues long. With V trimmed by 4 bases and J by 7 bases, 7 bases remained unmatched. J is TRBJ2-2 and V is TRBV2; 12 bases match TRBD2. The sequencing here drew on peripheral blood, taken 28 days after the second AZD1222 dose. This clonotype was obtained from an adult who received the AZD1222 COVID-19 vaccine. The CDR3 DNA reads TGTGCCAGCAGTGTTTCTAGCGGGAGGGACGGCGGGGAGCTGTTTTTT. Its protein product is CASSVSSGRDGGELFF. Full variable domain (outside the CDR3, taken from reference TRBV2 and TRBJ2-2): EPEVTQTPSHQVTQMGQEVILRCVPISNHLYFYWYRQILGQKVEFLVSFYNNEISEKSEIFDDQFSVERPDGSNFTLKIRSTKLEDSAMYFCASSVSSGRDGGELFFGEGSRLTVL.